This T cell receptor beta chain is from a study of T cells in Graves' hyperthyroidism and ophthalmopathy. Study-level points and caveats: Most thyroid clonotypes expanded above 0.001 appeared in blood too.

There were TCR beta CDR3 regions amplified from RNA transcripts. HTBI primers were used for first-round RT-PCR of the TCR CDR3. TCRdb processed the multiplex PCR reads anew with MiXCR; each CDR3 protein has one entry. The sample has 750,000 to 950,000 distinct CDR3 sequences, over 35% seen once. Diagnoses were established using clinical symptoms, serum thyroxine and TRAb, thyroid ultrasound and orbital computed tomography. This clonotype has a single count. Its target is unknown. Sequenced: blood. The source of this sequence is a man aged 18 to 29 with Graves' hyperthyroidism.

The CDR3 is CASSFPDYFNQPQHF. The DNA of the CDR3 is TGTGCCAGCAGTTTCCCGGACTATTTCAATCAGCCCCAGCATTTT. V gene TRBV11-2 combines with J gene TRBJ1-5; no definite D call. The CDR3 is 15 amino acids. Germline V CDR1 and CDR2: SGHAT, FQNNGV. V gave up 6 bases and J gave up 3 bases, with 15 bases separating them.